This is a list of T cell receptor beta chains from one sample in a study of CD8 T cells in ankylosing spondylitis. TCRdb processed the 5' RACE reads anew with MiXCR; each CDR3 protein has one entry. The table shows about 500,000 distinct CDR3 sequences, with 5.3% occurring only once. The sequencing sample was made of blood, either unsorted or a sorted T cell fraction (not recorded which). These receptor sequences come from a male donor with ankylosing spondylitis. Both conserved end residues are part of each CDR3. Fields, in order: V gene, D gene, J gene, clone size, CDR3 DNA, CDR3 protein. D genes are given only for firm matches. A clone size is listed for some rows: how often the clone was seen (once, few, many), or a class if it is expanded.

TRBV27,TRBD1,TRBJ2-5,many,TGTGCCAGCAGTTCGGGACAGGGAGAGACCCAGTACTTC,CASSSGQGETQYF
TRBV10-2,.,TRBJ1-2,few,TGCGCCAGCAGTGACCCGGGGGGACTAACTATGCGCTACACCTTC,CASSDPGGLTMRYTF
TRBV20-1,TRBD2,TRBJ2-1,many,TGCAGTGCTTTTGGGGCTAGCGGGAGTTTATCCAATGAGCAGTTCTTC,CSAFGASGSLSNEQFF
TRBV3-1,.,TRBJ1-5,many,TGTGCCAGCAGTCAATGGGGAGGGCCCCAGCATTTT,CASSQWGGPQHF
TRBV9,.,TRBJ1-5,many,TGTGCCAGCAGCGCAACTCAAAATCAGCCCCAGCATTTT,CASSATQNQPQHF
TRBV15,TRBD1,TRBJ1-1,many,TGTGCCACCAGCAGAGGACGGACAGGGGTCCGTGGTGAAGCTTTCTTT,CATSRGRTGVRGEAFF
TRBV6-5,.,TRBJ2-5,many,TGTGCCAGCAGTCAGTTGTACCAAGAGACCCAGTACTTC,CASSQLYQETQYF
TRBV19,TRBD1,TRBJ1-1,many,TGTGCCAGCCGACAGGGTTGGGTAGCTTTCTTT,CASRQGWVAFF
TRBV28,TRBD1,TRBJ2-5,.,TGTGCCAGCAGTTTTCCGGGACAGGGCCAAGAGACCCAGTACTTC,CASSFPGQGQETQYF
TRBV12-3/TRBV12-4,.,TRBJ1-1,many,TGTGCCAGCAGTTTTGGAGCGAACACTGAAGCTTTCTTT,CASSFGANTEAFF
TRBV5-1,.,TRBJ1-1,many,TGCGCCAGCAGCTTGGCCAACCTCTTGGGGAACACTGAAGCTTTCTTT,CASSLANLLGNTEAFF
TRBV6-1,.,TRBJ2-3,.,TGTGCCAGCAGCCCCGATGTCCCCACGGGGACAGATACGCAGTATTTT,CASSPDVPTGTDTQYF
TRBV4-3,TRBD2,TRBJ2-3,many,TGCGCCAGCAGCCAGAGCGGGAGGACAGATACGCAGTATTTT,CASSQSGRTDTQYF
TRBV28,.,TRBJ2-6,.,TGTGCCAGCAGTTTCGGAGGGATCTGGGCCAACGTCCTGACTTTC,CASSFGGIWANVLTF
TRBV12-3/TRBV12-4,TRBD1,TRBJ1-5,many,TGTGCCAGCAGGCCGACAGGGGGCTGGCAGCCCCAGCATTTT,CASRPTGGWQPQHF
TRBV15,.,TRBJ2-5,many,TGTGCCACCAGCAGCGGAGTCGGACAACAAGAGACCCAGTACTTC,CATSSGVGQQETQYF
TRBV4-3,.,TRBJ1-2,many,TGCGCCAGCAGCCAAGATACGGGGGTCTATGGCTACACCTTC,CASSQDTGVYGYTF
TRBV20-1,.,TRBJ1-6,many,TGCAGTGCTAGGGGTTTGGGTTCACCCCTCCACTTT,CSARGLGSPLHF
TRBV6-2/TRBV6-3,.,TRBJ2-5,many,TGTGCCAGCAGTAACAGGGCAGCCCCGGAGACCCAGTACTTC,CASSNRAAPETQYF
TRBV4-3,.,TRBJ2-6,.,TGCGCCAGCAGCCACGGGAAAACAAGCTCTGGGGCCAACGTCCTGACTTTC,CASSHGKTSSGANVLTF
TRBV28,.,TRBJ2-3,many,TGTGCTAGCAGTTCCCGGGGCGTACGCACAGATACGCAGTATTTT,CASSSRGVRTDTQYF
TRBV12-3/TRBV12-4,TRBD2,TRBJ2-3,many,TGTGCCAGCAGTCTCCCGGGACTAGCGGGGGAGTGGGGTAGCACAGATACGCAGTATTTT,CASSLPGLAGEWGSTDTQYF
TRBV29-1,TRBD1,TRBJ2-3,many,TGCAGCGTGGACCTTACCGGGACAGACACAGATACGCAGTATTTT,CSVDLTGTDTDTQYF
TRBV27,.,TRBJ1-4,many,TGTGCCAGCAGTCGTTCAGGGGTCACTAATGAAAAACTGTTTTTT,CASSRSGVTNEKLFF
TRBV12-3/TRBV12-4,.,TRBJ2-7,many,TGTGCCAGCAGTTGGGACTTGGGATACGAGCAGTACTTC,CASSWDLGYEQYF
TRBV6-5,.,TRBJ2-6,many,TGTGCCAGCAGTTACTCTTCGCACTCTGGGGCCAACGTCCTGACTTTC,CASSYSSHSGANVLTF
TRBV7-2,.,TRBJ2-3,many,TGTGCCAGCAGCTTAGTCGCTAGCACAGATACGCAGTATTTT,CASSLVASTDTQYF
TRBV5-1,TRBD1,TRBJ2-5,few,TGCGCCAGCAGCTTCCGGGACAGGGGCCAAGAGACCCAGTACTTC,CASSFRDRGQETQYF
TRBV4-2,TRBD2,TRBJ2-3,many,TGTGCCAGCAGCCAACCGGGACTAGCGGGCTCCACAGATACGCAGTATTTT,CASSQPGLAGSTDTQYF
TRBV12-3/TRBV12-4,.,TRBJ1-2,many,TGTGCCAGCAGTAGGGACTACGGATTTGGTGGCTACACCTTC,CASSRDYGFGGYTF
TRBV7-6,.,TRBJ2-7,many,TGTGCCAGCAGCTTATGGACCGATTTCTCCTACGAGCAGTACTTC,CASSLWTDFSYEQYF
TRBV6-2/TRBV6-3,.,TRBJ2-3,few,TGTGCCAGCAGTCGCCTGGCTAGGTCAGATACGCAGTATTTT,CASSRLARSDTQYF
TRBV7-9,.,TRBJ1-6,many,TGTGCCAGCAGCTTAGGTAACTACGATTCACCCCTCCACTTT,CASSLGNYDSPLHF